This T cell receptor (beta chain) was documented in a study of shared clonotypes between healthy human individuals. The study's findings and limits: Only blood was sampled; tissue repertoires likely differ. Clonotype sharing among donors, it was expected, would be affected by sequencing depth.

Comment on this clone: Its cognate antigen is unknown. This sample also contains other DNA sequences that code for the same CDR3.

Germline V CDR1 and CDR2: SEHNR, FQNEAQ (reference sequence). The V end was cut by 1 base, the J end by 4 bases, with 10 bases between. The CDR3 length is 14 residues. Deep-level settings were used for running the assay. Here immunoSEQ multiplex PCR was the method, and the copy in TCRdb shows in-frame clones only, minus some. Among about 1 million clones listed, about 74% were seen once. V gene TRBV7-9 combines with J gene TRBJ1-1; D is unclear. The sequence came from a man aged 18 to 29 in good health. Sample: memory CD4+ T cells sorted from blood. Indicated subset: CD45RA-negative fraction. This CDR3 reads CASSLGGGITEAFF. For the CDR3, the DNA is TGTGCCAGCAGCTTAGGCGGAGGGATCACTGAAGCTTTCTTT.